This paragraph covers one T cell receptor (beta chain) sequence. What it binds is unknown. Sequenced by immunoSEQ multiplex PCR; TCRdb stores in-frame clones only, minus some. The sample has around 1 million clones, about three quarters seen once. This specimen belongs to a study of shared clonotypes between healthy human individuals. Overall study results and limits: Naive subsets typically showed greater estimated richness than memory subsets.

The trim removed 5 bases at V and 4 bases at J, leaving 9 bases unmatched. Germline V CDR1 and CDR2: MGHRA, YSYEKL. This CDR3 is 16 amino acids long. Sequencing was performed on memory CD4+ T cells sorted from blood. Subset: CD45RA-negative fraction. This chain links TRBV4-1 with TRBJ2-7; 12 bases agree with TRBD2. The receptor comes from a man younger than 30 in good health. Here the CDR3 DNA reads TGCGCCAGCAGCAATCGAGCTAGCGGGGGGGCTTACGAGCAGTACTTC. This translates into CASSNRASGGAYEQYF.